What follows are 2 T cell receptor beta chains derived from one specimen sequenced in a study of blood T cell repertoires in COVID-19 (dated by TCRdb to 2020 to 2022). Library method: the immunoSEQ multiplex PCR assay. The immuneACCESS repertoire file appears here via TCRdb, limited to in-frame rearrangements. These files lack a portion of the clones; in checked studies, under half of the deficit traces to unresolved V genes, and the cause of the others is not known. Recorded for this sample are approximately 52,000 clones; 75% to 90% of them occurred a single time. The ten top clones hold roughly 1.3% of the sample. The sample was peripheral blood. Every receptor here comes from a man aged 60 to 75 with acute or convalescent COVID-19.

The chain has TRBV27 and TRBJ2-3; possibly TRBD1 for D (5 bases). The CDR3 is made up of 16 amino acids. Germline-derived CDR1 and CDR2 are MNHEY and SMNVEV (reference sequence). V lost 3 bases and J 2 bases, leaving 15 bases between the germline ends. CDR3 in amino acids: CASSLGQPSFTDTQYF. CDR3 DNA sequence: TGTGCCAGCAGTTTGGGGCAGCCAAGTTTCACAGATACGCAGTATTTT.

On this clone itself: Other DNA sequences in the sample encode the same CDR3. The chain uses TRBV10-2 and TRBJ2-2; 9 bases align to TRBD2. V gave up 7 bases and J gave up 7 bases; unmatched junction bases: 7. Germline loops: CDR1 WSHSY, CDR2 SAAADI. CDR3 length: 14 amino acids. CDR3 nucleotides: TGCGCCAGCACGAGACTAGCGGAGGGCGGGGAGCTGTTTTTT. Its translation: CASTRLAEGGELFF.